Sequencing of this TCR beta chain was carried out in a study of T cells in Graves' hyperthyroidism and ophthalmopathy. Study-wide findings and caveats: Ophthalmopathy was separated from stable hyperthyroidism by a 13 V-J model.

Germline CDR1 reads GTSNPN; CDR2 reads SVGIG (reference sequence). Germline trimming cut 7 bases from V and 7 bases from J; bases unmatched to any gene: 7. CDR3 length equals 12 residues. Amplified TCR beta CDR3 regions derived from RNA transcripts. During a first-round RT-PCR of the TCR CDR3, the HTBI primer set was used. Each CDR3 protein is one row after TCRdb ran MiXCR on the multiplex PCR reads. The profile shows a few hundred thousand distinct CDR3 sequences, less than 25% of them singletons. For this clonotype: The target antigen is unknown.

The chain uses TRBV30 and TRBJ1-2, with TRBD1 matching 9 bases. The source material was blood. The receptor's source is a man between 18 and 35 years old with Graves' hyperthyroidism. DNA of the CDR3: TGTGCCTTCTACAGGGGGCTGGGTGGCTACACCTTC. Translation: CAFYRGLGGYTF.